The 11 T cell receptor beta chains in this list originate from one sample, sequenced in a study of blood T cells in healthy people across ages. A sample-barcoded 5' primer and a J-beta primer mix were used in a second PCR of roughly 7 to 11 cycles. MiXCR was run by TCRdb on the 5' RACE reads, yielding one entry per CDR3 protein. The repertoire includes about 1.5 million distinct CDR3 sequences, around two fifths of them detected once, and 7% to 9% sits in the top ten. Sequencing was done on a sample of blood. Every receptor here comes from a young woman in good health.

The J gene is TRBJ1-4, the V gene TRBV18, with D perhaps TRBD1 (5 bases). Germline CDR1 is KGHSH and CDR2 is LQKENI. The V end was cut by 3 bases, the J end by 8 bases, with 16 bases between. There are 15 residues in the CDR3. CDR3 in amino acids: CASSPSAGIMEKLFF. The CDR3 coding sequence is TGTGCCAGCTCACCCTCGGCAGGGATAATGGAAAAACTGTTTTTT.

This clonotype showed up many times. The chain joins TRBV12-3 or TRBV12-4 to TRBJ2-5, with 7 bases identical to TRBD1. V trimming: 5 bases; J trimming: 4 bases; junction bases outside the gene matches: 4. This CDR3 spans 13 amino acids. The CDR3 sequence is CASSPRDRETQYF. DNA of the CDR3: TGTGCCAGCAGTCCCCGGGACAGAGAGACCCAGTACTTC.

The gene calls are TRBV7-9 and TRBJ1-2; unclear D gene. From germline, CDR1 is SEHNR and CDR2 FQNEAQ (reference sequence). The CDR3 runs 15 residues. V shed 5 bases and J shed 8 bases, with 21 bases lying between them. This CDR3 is CASSPWGEALGGYTF. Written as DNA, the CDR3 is TGTGCCAGCAGCCCATGGGGTGAGGCACTAGGAGGCTACACCTTC.

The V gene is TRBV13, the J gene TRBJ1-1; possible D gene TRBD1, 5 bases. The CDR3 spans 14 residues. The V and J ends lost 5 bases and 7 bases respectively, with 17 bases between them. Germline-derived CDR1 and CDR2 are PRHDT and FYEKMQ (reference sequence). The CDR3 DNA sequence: TGTGCCAGCAGCCGCCCCCCCAGGGCGATTGAAGCTTTCTTT. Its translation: CASSRPPRAIEAFF.

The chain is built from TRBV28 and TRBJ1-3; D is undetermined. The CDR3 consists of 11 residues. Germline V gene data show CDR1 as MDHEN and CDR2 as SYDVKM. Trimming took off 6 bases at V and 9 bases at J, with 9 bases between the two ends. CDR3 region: CASSYHPTIYF. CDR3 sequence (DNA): TGTGCCAGCAGCTACCATCCCACCATATATTTT. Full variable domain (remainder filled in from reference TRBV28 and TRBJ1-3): DVKVTQSSRYLVKRTGEKVFLECVQDMDHENMFWYRQDPGLGLRLIYFSYDVKMKEKGDIPEGYSVSREKKERFSLILESASTNQTSMYLCASSYHPTIYFGEGSWLTVV.

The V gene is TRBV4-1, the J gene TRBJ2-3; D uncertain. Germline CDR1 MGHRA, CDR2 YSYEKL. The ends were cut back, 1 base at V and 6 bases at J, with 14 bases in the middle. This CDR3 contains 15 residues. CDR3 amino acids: CASSQGRESGDTQYF. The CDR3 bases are TGCGCCAGCAGCCAAGGTAGAGAAAGTGGGGATACGCAGTATTTT.

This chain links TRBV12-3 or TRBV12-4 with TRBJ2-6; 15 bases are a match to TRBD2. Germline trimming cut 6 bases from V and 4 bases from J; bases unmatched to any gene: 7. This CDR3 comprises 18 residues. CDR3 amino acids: CASSFGLAGGAGANVLTF. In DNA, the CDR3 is TGTGCCAGCAGCTTTGGACTAGCGGGAGGGGCAGGGGCCAACGTCCTGACTTTC.

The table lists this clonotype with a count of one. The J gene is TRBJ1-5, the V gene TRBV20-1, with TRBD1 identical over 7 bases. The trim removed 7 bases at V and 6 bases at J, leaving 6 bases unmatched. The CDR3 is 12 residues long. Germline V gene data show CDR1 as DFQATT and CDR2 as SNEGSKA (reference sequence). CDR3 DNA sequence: TGCAGTGTTTCCCAGGGGGGTCAGCCCCAGCATTTT. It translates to CSVSQGGQPQHF.

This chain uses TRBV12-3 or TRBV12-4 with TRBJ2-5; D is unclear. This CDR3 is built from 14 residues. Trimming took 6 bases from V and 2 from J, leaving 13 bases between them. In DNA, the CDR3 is TGTGCCAGCAGCCTTAGGGCAGATCAAGAGACCCAGTACTTC. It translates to CASSLRADQETQYF.

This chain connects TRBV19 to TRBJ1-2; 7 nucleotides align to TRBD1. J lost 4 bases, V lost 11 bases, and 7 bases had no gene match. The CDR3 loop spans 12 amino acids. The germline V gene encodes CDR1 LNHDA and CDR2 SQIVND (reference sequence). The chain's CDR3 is CAQPQGIYGYTF. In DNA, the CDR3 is TGTGCCCAGCCACAGGGGATCTATGGCTACACCTTC.

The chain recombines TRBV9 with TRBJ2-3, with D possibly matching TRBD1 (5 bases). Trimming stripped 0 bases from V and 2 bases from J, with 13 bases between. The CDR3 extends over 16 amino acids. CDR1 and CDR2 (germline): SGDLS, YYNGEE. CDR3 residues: CASSVEPGLTTDTQYF. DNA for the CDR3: TGTGCCAGCAGCGTAGAGCCAGGGCTTACCACAGATACGCAGTATTTT.